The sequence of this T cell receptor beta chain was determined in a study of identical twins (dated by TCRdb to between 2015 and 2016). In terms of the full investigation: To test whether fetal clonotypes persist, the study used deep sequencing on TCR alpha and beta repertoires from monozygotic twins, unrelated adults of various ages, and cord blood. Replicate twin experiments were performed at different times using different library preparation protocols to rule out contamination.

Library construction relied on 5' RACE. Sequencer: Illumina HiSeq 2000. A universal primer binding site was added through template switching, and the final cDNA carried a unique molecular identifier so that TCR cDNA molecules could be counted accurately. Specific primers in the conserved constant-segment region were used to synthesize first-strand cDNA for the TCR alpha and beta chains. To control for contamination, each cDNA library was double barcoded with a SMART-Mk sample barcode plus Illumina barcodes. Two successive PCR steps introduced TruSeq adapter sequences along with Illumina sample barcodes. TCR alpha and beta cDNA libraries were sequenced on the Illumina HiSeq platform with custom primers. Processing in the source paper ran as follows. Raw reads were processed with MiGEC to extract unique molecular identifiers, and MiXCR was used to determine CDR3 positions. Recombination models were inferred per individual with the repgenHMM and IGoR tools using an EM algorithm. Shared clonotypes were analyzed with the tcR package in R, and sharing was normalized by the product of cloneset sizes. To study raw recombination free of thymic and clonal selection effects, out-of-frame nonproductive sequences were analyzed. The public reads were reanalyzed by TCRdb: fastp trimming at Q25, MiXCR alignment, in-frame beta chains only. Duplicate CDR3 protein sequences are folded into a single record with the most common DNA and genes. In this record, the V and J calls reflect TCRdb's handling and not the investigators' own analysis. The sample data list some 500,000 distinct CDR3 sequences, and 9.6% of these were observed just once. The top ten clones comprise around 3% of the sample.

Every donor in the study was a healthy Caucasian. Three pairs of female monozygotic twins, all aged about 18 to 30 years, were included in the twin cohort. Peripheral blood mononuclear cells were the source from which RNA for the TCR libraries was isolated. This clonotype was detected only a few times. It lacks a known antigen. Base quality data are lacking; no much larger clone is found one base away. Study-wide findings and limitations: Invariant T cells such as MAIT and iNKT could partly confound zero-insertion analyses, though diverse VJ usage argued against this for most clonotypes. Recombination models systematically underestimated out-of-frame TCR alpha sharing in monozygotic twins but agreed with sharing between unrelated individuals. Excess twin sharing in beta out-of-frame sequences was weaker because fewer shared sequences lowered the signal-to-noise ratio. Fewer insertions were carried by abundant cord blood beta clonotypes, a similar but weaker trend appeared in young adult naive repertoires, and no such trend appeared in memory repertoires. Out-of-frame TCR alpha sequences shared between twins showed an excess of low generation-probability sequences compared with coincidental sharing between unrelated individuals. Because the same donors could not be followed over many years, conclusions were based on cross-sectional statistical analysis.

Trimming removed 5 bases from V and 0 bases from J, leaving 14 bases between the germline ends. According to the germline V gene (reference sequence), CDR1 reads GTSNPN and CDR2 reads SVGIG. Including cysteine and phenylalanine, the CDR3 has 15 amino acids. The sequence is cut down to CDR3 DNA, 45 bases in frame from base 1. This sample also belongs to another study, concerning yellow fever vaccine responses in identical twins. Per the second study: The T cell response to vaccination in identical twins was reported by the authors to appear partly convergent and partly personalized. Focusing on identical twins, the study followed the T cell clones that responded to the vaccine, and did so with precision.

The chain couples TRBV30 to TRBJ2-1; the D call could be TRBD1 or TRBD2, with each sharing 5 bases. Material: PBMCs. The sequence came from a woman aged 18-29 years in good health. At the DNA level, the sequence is TGTGCCTGGGACCCGGGGCTTAGCTCCTACAATGAGCAGTTCTTC. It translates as CAWDPGLSSYNEQFF.